Reported below is one T cell receptor beta chain. Germline lookup yields CDR1 SGHNT and CDR2 YYREEE (reference sequence). V was shortened by 4 bases and J by 1 base, with 14 bases between the two germline ends. There are 16 residues in the CDR3. The data derive from a study of CD8 T cells in Susac syndrome. CD8+ and CD4+ T cells from blood underwent TCR beta sequencing. When the RNA was reverse transcribed, random hexamers were used with an input of 0.5 to 1 ug. MiXCR was run by TCRdb on the immunoSEQ multiplex PCR reads, yielding one entry per CDR3 protein. The sample yields around 69,000 distinct CDR3 sequences, over 95% seen once.

Sequenced material: CD4+ T cells from PBMCs. The chain carries TRBV5-4 and TRBJ2-2; no clear D gene. The clonotype originates from a human donor with multiple sclerosis. The CDR3 bases are TGTGCCAGCAGCCCCGCCCAGGCCCGGAACACCGGGGAGCTGTTTTTT. Translating gives CASSPAQARNTGELFF.